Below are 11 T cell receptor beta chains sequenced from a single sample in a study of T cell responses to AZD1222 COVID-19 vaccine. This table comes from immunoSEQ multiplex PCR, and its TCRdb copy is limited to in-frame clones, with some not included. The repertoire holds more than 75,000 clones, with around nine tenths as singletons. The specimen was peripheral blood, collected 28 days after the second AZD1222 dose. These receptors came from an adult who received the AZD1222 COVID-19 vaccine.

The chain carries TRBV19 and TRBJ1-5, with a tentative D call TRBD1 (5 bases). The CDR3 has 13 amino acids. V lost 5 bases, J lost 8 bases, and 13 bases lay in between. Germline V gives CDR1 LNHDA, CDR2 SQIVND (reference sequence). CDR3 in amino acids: CASSLTLREPQHF. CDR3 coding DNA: TGTGCCAGTAGTCTAACCCTCAGGGAGCCCCAGCATTTT.

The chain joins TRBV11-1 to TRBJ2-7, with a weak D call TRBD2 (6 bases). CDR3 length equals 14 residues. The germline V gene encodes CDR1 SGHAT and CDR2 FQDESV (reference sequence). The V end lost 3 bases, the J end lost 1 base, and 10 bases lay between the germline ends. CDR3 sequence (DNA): TGTGCCAGCAGCTTCAATAGCGGATCCTACGAGCAGTACTTC. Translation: CASSFNSGSYEQYF.

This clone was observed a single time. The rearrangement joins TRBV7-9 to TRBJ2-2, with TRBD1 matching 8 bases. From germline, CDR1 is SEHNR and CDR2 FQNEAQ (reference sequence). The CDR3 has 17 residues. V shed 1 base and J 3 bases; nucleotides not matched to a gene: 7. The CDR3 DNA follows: TGTGCCAGCAGCTTAGATGGTGCGACAGGGGACACCGGGGAGCTGTTTTTT. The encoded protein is CASSLDGATGDTGELFF.

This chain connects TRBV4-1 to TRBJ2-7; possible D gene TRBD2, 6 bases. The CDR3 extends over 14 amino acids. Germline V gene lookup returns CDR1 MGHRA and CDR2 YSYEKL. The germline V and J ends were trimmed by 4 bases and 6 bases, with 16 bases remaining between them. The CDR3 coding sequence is TGCGCCAGCAGCCCCACGGGAGAGGTGGCCGAGCAGTACTTC. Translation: CASSPTGEVAEQYF.

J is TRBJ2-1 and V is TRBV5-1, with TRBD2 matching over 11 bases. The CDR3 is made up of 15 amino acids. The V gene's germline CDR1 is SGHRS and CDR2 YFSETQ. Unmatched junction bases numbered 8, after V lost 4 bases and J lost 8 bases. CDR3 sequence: CASSTSGSAVDEQFF. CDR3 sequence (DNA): TGCGCCAGCAGCACTAGCGGGAGTGCGGTCGATGAGCAGTTCTTC.

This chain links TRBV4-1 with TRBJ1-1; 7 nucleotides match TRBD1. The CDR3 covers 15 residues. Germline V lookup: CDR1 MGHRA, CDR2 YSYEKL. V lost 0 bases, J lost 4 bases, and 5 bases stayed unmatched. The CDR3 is CASSQDTGAGTEAFF. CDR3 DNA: TGCGCCAGCAGCCAAGATACAGGGGCAGGCACTGAAGCTTTCTTT.

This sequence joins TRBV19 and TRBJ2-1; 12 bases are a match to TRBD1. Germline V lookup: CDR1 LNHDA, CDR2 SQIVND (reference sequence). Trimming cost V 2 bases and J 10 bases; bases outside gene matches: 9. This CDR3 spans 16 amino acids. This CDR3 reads CASSIRQGQGAREQFF. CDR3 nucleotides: TGTGCCAGTAGTATAAGGCAGGGACAGGGGGCGCGGGAGCAGTTCTTC.

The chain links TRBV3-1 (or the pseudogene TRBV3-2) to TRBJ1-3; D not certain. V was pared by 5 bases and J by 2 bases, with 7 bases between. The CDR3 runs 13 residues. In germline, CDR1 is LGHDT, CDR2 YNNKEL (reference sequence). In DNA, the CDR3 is TGTGCCAGCAGCATAAGGGCTGGAAACACCATATATTTT. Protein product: CASSIRAGNTIYF.

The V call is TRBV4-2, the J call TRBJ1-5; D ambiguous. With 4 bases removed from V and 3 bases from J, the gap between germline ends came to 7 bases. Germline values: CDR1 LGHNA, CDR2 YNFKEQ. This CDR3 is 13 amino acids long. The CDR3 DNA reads TGTGCCAGCAGCCCGGGCCCCAATCAGCCCCAGCATTTT. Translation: CASSPGPNQPQHF.

CDR3 sequence (DNA): TGTGCCAGTAGTATGGTCACAGGGGTGGGTGAGCAGTTCTTC. This gives the protein CASSMVTGVGEQFF. This chain connects TRBV19 to TRBJ2-1; 7 bases are a match to TRBD1. V lost 3 bases and J lost 9; bases outside the gene matches: 8. CDR3 length equals 14 residues. Germline-derived CDR1 and CDR2 are LNHDA and SQIVND (reference sequence). Variable domain in full (rest from reference TRBV19 and TRBJ2-1): DGGITQSPKYLFRKEGQNVTLSCEQNLNHDAMYWYRQDPGQGLRLIYYSQIVNDFQKGDIAEGYSVSREKKESFPLTVTSAQKNPTAFYLCASSMVTGVGEQFFGPGTRLTVL.

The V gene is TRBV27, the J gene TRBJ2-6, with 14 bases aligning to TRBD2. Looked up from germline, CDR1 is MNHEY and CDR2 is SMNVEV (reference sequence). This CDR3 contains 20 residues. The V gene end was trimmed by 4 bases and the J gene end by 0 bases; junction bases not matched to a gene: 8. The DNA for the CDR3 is TGTGCCAGCAGTTCACCCCACGGACTAGCGGGAGGCTCTGGGGCCAACGTCCTGACTTTC. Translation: CASSSPHGLAGGSGANVLTF. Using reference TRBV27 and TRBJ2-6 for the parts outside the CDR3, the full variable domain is EAQVTQNPRYLITVTGKKLTVTCSQNMNHEYMSWYRQDPGLGLRQIYYSMNVEVTDKGDVPEGYKVSRKEKRNFPLILESPSPNQTSLYFCASSSPHGLAGGSGANVLTFGAGSRLTVL.